Detailed here is one T cell receptor (beta chain). What it recognizes is unknown. This entry comes from a study of vaccination and CD4 T cells after COVID-19. Indicated treatment: approximately 11-day PBMC culture with coronavirus spike peptide pools or control peptides (ViraFEST assay). Sequenced with the Oncomine TCR Beta short-read assay was DNA taken from cultured CD4+ T cells. MiXCR, run by TCRdb on the PCR reads, gives a single entry per CDR3 protein. The repertoire holds 9,000 to 13,000 distinct CDR3 sequences, with roughly 44% as singletons. The sequence was obtained from a human donor who had recovered from COVID-19. Sequencing was performed on CD4+ T cells from blood, cultured in vitro.

CDR3 nucleotides: TGTGCCAGCAGCTTAGTTTTAGGCGCCAGAGCGGCGGGGGGGGAGTACTCTGAAGCTTTCTTT. This gives the protein CASSLVLGARAAGGEYSEAFF. V and J are TRBV7-9 and TRBJ1-1, with D possibly TRBD1 on 5 matching bases. Trimming stripped 1 base from V and 6 bases from J, with 33 bases between. Germline assignment: CDR1 SEHNR and CDR2 FQNEAQ (reference sequence). There are 21 residues in the CDR3.